Below are 30 T cell receptor beta chains sequenced from a single sample in a study of naive and memory T cell subsets (dated by TCRdb to 2017 to 2019). Using 3' ligation of a UMI-containing oligonucleotide to TCR cDNA, the study laid out a robust and sensitive protocol to amplify, sequence and analyze TCRs. The library was built by means of 5' RACE. These reads were obtained on an Illumina MiSeq. Four rounds of PCR, run with the SP2 primer together with nested alpha and beta constant region primers, were used to amplify the ligated cDNA. Through fastp at Q25 and MiXCR, TCRdb rebuilt clones from the public reads, retaining in-frame beta chains. All rows with the same CDR3 protein become a single entry with the most common DNA and genes. The sample records approximately 49,000 distinct CDR3 sequences, around 4.7% of which are singletons. The ten largest account for about 0.8% of the sample. The origin of the receptors is a female donor in good health.

This clonotype was counted at least ten times. The chain carries TRBV2 and TRBJ2-3; D possibly corresponds to TRBD2 (5 bases). The CDR3 length is 14 residues. V shed 10 bases and J shed 3 bases, with 17 bases lying between them. Germline CDR1 and CDR2: SNHLY and FYNNEI. The CDR3 nucleotides are TGTGCCATACGGGGTAGGAAAGTAACAGATACGCAGTATTTT. Translating gives CAIRGRKVTDTQYF.

This clonotype was detected ten times or more. The rearrangement links TRBV27 to TRBJ2-1; 12 nucleotides match TRBD2. The CDR3 has 16 amino acids. V dropped 5 bases and J dropped 4; count of bases not matched to a gene: 6. Germline CDR1 MNHEY, CDR2 SMNVEV (reference sequence). The DNA of the CDR3 is TGTGCCAGCAGTCCCCTAGCGGGAGGGCCTTACAATGAGCAGTTCTTC. Translated: CASSPLAGGPYNEQFF.

The table lists this clonotype with many counts. The chain is built from TRBV12-5 and TRBJ2-3; 7 bases are a match to TRBD2. CDR1 LGHNT and CDR2 FRNRAP come from the germline V gene. With V trimmed by 9 bases and J by 2 bases, 8 bases remained unmatched. This CDR3 is built from 14 residues. CDR3 in amino acids: CASAWREFTDTQYF. The CDR3 DNA sequence: TGTGCTAGCGCCTGGCGGGAGTTCACAGATACGCAGTATTTT.

As to this clonotype: This may stem from a read error, because a much larger clone lies one nucleotide away. The CDR3 DNA follows: TGTGCCAACAGCTCTCGGACAGGATGGAGCGAGCAGTACTTC. This sequence encodes CANSSRTGWSEQYF. The J gene is TRBJ2-7, the V gene TRBV7-8; 7 nucleotides align to TRBD1. The germline V gene has CDR1 SGHVS and CDR2 FQNEAQ. The CDR3 is 14 amino acids.

This clonotype was detected many times. This chain links TRBV7-9 with TRBJ2-1; D possibly corresponds to TRBD1 (6 bases). V lost 0 bases to trimming and J lost 7 bases, with 16 bases between them. Per germline, CDR1 SEHNR and CDR2 FQNEAQ (reference sequence). The CDR3 spans 16 residues. Here the CDR3 reads CASSLARTVSGNEQFF. The DNA of the CDR3 is TGTGCCAGCAGCTTAGCCCGGACAGTTTCGGGGAATGAGCAGTTCTTC.

This clonotype showed up many times. V gene TRBV18 combines with J gene TRBJ2-1; D unresolved. The CDR3 extends over 12 amino acids. The germline V and J ends were trimmed by 5 bases and 7 bases, with 9 bases remaining between them. Germline V gene lookup returns CDR1 KGHSH and CDR2 LQKENI. The CDR3 region is CASSSSRNEQFF. The CDR3 nucleotides are TGTGCCAGCTCATCGTCTAGGAATGAGCAGTTCTTC.

This clonotype was recorded at least ten times. The DNA of the CDR3 is TGTGCCAGCAGCCGGATCGGGGAGACCCAGTACTTC. It is translated as CASSRIGETQYF. The chain couples TRBV27 to TRBJ2-5; unclear D gene. The CDR3 runs to 12 residues. V was shortened by 6 bases and J by 5 bases, with 10 bases between the two germline ends. Germline loops: CDR1 MNHEY, CDR2 SMNVEV (reference sequence).

The genes are TRBV19 and TRBJ1-1, with 7 bases identical to TRBD1. The CDR3 totals 15 residues. Trimming at V came to 7 bases and at J to 4 bases, leaving 12 bases not matched to a gene. Germline assignment: CDR1 LNHDA and CDR2 SQIVND (reference sequence). The CDR3, as DNA: TGTGCCAGTACCCCTGCGACAGGGAGAGGCACTGAAGCTTTCTTT. It encodes CASTPATGRGTEAFF.

This clonotype has ten or more counts. This chain joins TRBV27 and TRBJ2-3, with no clear D. This CDR3 spans 12 amino acids. The V gene lost 6 bases and the J gene lost 4 bases, with 8 bases spanning the gap. CDR1 is MNHEY, CDR2 SMNVEV, per germline (reference sequence). The CDR3 nucleotides are TGTGCCAGCAGCGACGACTCAGATACGCAGTATTTT. It encodes CASSDDSDTQYF.

This clonotype was counted ten times or more. This chain uses TRBV4-2 with TRBJ2-1; 12 bases map to TRBD2. CDR3 length: 18 residues. The junction had 15 bases not matched to a gene; V was cut back by 4 bases and J by 8 bases. The germline CDR1 and CDR2 sequences are LGHNA and YNFKEQ. The chain's CDR3 is CASSLKSSGTSGSDEQFF. In nucleotides, the CDR3 is TGTGCCAGCAGCCTAAAATCCTCCGGGACTAGCGGGTCGGATGAGCAGTTCTTC.

This clonotype was observed a few times. The chain is built from TRBV6-2 or TRBV6-3 and TRBJ2-1; 14 nucleotides align to TRBD2. This CDR3 is 19 amino acids long. From germline, CDR1 is MNHEY and CDR2 SVGEGT. Losses at the gene ends were 2 bases for V and 1 base for J; bases not matched to a gene: 7. CDR3 coding DNA: TGTGCCAGCAGTTACCGGGGGACTAGCGGGAGAACATCCTACAATGAGCAGTTCTTC. As protein: CASSYRGTSGRTSYNEQFF.

This clonotype was observed at least ten times. This rearrangement joins TRBV6-2 or TRBV6-3 to TRBJ2-2, with 8 bases aligning to TRBD2. The germline V gene has CDR1 MNHEY and CDR2 SVGEGT. V trimming: 4 bases; J trimming: 6 bases; junction bases outside the gene matches: 1. The length of the CDR3 is 13 residues. The CDR3 is CASSWTSSGELFF. Written as DNA, the CDR3 is TGTGCCAGCAGTTGGACTAGCTCCGGGGAGCTGTTTTTT.

There are many counts of this clonotype. V usage is TRBV28 and J usage is TRBJ2-4, with D hard to call. V was shortened by 2 bases and J by 6 bases, with 11 bases between the two germline ends. This CDR3 spans 14 amino acids. Germline CDR1 is MDHEN and CDR2 is SYDVKM. This chain's CDR3 is CASSLLQERNIQYF. The CDR3 nucleotides read TGTGCCAGCAGTTTACTCCAAGAGCGAAACATTCAGTACTTC. The variable domain in full, completed from reference TRBV28 and TRBJ2-4, reads DVKVTQSSRYLVKRTGEKVFLECVQDMDHENMFWYRQDPGLGLRLIYFSYDVKMKEKGDIPEGYSVSREKKERFSLILESASTNQTSMYLCASSLLQERNIQYFGAGTRLSVL.

Points on this clonotype: This may come from a read error, since a much larger clone is one base off. This chain uses TRBV20-1 with TRBJ1-1, with D tentatively TRBD1 (5 bases). CDR1 and CDR2 from the germline V gene are DFQATT and SNEGSKA (reference sequence). CDR3 length equals 13 residues. The CDR3 protein is CGALGDLNTEAFF. In nucleotides, the CDR3 is TGCGGTGCTCTAGGGGACCTTAACACTGAAGCTTTCTTT.

This clonotype was seen many times. V usage is TRBV3-1 and J usage is TRBJ2-1; D may be TRBD1 or TRBD2 (6 bases each). Germline V gives CDR1 LGHDT, CDR2 YNNKEL (reference sequence). The CDR3 loop spans 15 amino acids. V was trimmed by 3 bases and J by 1 base, leaving 10 bases between them. CDR3 residues: CASSQRGVSYNEQFF. The CDR3 DNA sequence: TGTGCCAGCAGCCAGAGGGGGGTATCCTACAATGAGCAGTTCTTC.

On this clonotype itself: This may be a read error, as it is one base from a much larger clone. V gene TRBV6-5 combines with J gene TRBJ1-6; 7 nucleotides agree with TRBD1. Germline V gives CDR1 MNHEY, CDR2 SVGAGI. This CDR3 comprises 14 residues. The CDR3 DNA follows: TGTGCCAGCAGTTACGCAGGGGGAAATTCACGCCTCCACTTT. This gives the protein CASSYAGGNSRLHF.

The chain uses TRBV27 and TRBJ2-3, with 10 positions matching TRBD2. CDR1 is MNHEY and CDR2 is SMNVEV in the germline V gene (reference sequence). Unmatched junction bases numbered 5, after V lost 4 bases and J lost 4 bases. CDR3 length equals 15 residues. CDR3 protein: CASSSEREGPDTQYF. CDR3 sequence (DNA): TGTGCCAGCAGTTCCGAGCGGGAGGGCCCAGATACGCAGTATTTT.

This chain links TRBV20-1 with TRBJ2-1, with no clear D. The CDR3 consists of 11 residues. The V and J ends lost 4 bases and 5 bases respectively, with 6 bases between them. Per germline, CDR1 DFQATT and CDR2 SNEGSKA (reference sequence). As DNA, the CDR3 is TGCAGTGCTAAACAGAACAATGAGCAGTTCTTC. Translated, it gives CSAKQNNEQFF.

This clonotype was counted ten times or more. The chain uses TRBV10-3 and TRBJ1-1, with unresolved D. Germline CDR1 reads ENHRY; CDR2 reads SYGVKD. There are 13 residues in the CDR3. V dropped 6 bases and J dropped 1 base, with 9 bases sitting between them. The CDR3 DNA reads as TGTGCCATCAGGCAGACACCGAACACTGAAGCTTTCTTT. Translating it yields CAIRQTPNTEAFF.

This clonotype was picked up many times. The CDR3 loop is CASSFSGTDEQFF. DNA for the CDR3: TGTGCCAGCAGTTTCAGCGGGACCGATGAGCAGTTCTTC. The V and J genes are TRBV12-3 or TRBV12-4 and TRBJ2-1; 7 bases match TRBD2. CDR3 length equals 13 residues. With 3 bases clipped from V and 8 bases from J, the junction kept 4 bases outside the gene matches.

In this sample, this clonotype turned up many times. The V gene is TRBV20-1, the J gene TRBJ2-3; 7 bases are a match to TRBD2. V shed 1 base, J shed 6 bases, and the junction held 7 bases outside the gene matches. Germline CDR1 and CDR2: DFQATT and SNEGSKA (reference sequence). There are 14 residues in the CDR3. The CDR3: CSARGAGAFDTQYF. The CDR3 nucleotides read TGCAGTGCTAGAGGGGCGGGAGCATTTGATACGCAGTATTTT.

This clonotype showed up many times. The CDR3 is CASSRDRVIEKLFF. The CDR3 DNA sequence: TGTGCCAGCAGTCGAGACAGGGTAATCGAAAAACTGTTTTTT. The V gene is TRBV28, the J gene TRBJ1-4; 7 bases map to TRBD1. The CDR3 contains 14 residues. V shed 5 bases, J shed 8 bases, and the junction held 8 bases outside the gene matches. Germline V CDR1 and CDR2: MDHEN, SYDVKM.

This clonotype was counted at least ten times. V gene TRBV27 combines with J gene TRBJ2-7; D is unclear. Germline CDR1 MNHEY, CDR2 SMNVEV (reference sequence). Trimming removed 2 bases at V and 1 base at J, with 12 bases between. The CDR3 sequence is 15 residues long. CDR3 coding DNA: TGTGCCAGCAGTTTAGGTCACTCCCGATCCTACGAGCAGTACTTC. It yields the protein CASSLGHSRSYEQYF.

This clonotype was seen repeatedly, ten times or more. This rearrangement joins TRBV29-1 to TRBJ2-3; D not resolved. Germline-derived CDR1 and CDR2 are SQVTM and ANQGSEA. CDR3 size: 17 residues. V was shortened by 4 bases and J by 2 bases, with 22 bases between the two germline ends. This CDR3 reads CSVVLIGLVFDTDTQYF. Written as DNA, the CDR3 is TGCAGCGTTGTACTTATCGGCCTTGTTTTTGACACAGATACGCAGTATTTT.

The chain recombines TRBV12-3 or TRBV12-4 with TRBJ1-5; D uncertain. Trimming stripped 5 bases from V and 0 bases from J, with 8 bases between. This CDR3 is built from 14 residues. The CDR3 sequence is CASSASTSNQPQHF. CDR3 sequence (DNA): TGTGCCAGCAGTGCCTCAACTAGCAATCAGCCCCAGCATTTT.

In its sample, this clonotype was seen many times. The V and J genes are TRBV28 and TRBJ2-5, with 8 positions matching TRBD2. Looked up from germline, CDR1 is MDHEN and CDR2 is SYDVKM. V lost 4 bases and J lost 4; bases outside the gene matches: 8. The CDR3 covers 15 residues. The CDR3 bases are TGTGCCAGCAGTTACACCGGCCTAGCGGGAGAGACCCAGTACTTC. As protein: CASSYTGLAGETQYF.

This clonotype was seen ten or more times. The chain couples TRBV7-9 to TRBJ1-5, with 10 bases fitting TRBD1. CDR1 is SEHNR, CDR2 FQNEAQ, per germline (reference sequence). The CDR3 runs to 15 residues. The junction had 6 bases not matched to a gene; V was cut back by 5 bases and J by 5 bases. The CDR3: CASSPPGTGDQPQHF. In DNA form, the CDR3 reads TGTGCCAGCAGCCCTCCCGGGACAGGGGATCAGCCCCAGCATTTT.

This clonotype was found many times. The rearrangement joins TRBV2 to TRBJ2-1; TRBD2 agrees at 7 bases. The V gene's germline CDR1 is SNHLY and CDR2 FYNNEI. V gave up 5 bases and J gave up 6 bases; unmatched junction bases: 4. This CDR3 is built from 13 residues. The CDR3 sequence: CASSTGTTNEQFF. The CDR3, as DNA: TGTGCCAGCAGTACCGGGACTACCAATGAGCAGTTCTTC. The whole variable domain, remainder taken from reference TRBV2 and TRBJ2-1, is EPEVTQTPSHQVTQMGQEVILRCVPISNHLYFYWYRQILGQKVEFLVSFYNNEISEKSEIFDDQFSVERPDGSNFTLKIRSTKLEDSAMYFCASSTGTTNEQFFGPGTRLTVL.

This clonotype has ten or more counts. The chain carries TRBV5-4 and TRBJ2-2, with D uncertain. The CDR3 consists of 14 residues. The germline CDR1 and CDR2 sequences are SGHNT and YYREEE (reference sequence). Between the trimmed V and J ends, which lost 1 base and 3 bases, there was a span of 7 bases. The CDR3 nucleotides read TGTGCCAGCAGCTTGACCACCTACACCGGGGAGCTGTTTTTT. Protein: CASSLTTYTGELFF.

This clonotype was picked up many times. The chain employs TRBV20-1 and TRBJ1-6, with 7 positions matching TRBD1. The J segment lost 7 bases and the V segment lost 4 bases, leaving 7 bases of the junction unmatched. The germline CDR1 and CDR2 sequences are DFQATT and SNEGSKA (reference sequence). The CDR3 totals 14 residues. CDR3 region: CSATRGGVNSPLHF. In DNA, the CDR3 is TGCAGTGCTACCAGGGGGGGAGTCAATTCACCCCTCCACTTT.